The 22 T cell receptor beta chains listed next were all sequenced from one sample in a study of cytotoxic CD8 clonotypes in ibrutinib-treated CLL. Data came from immunoSEQ multiplex PCR; TCRdb stores just in-frame clones and leaves some out. The table records under 150,000 clones, around four fifths of them present only once. The specimen comprised PBMCs, sampled after 24 months of ibrutinib treatment. Source of these receptors: a human donor with chronic lymphocytic leukemia.

V usage is TRBV10-3 and J usage is TRBJ1-3; D is unresolved. V gave up 0 bases and J gave up 0 bases, with 9 bases separating them. The CDR3 extends over 16 amino acids. Germline V gene sequence: CDR1 ENHRY, CDR2 SYGVKD. In DNA, the CDR3 is TGTGCCATCAGTGAGTCGACGGGAGGCTCTGGAAACACCATATATTTT. The encoded protein is CAISESTGGSGNTIYF.

The chain has TRBV5-6 and TRBJ1-5, with a weak D call TRBD1 (6 bases). The CDR3 has 15 amino acids. Germline V gene lookup returns CDR1 SGHDT and CDR2 YYEEEE. V was pared by 1 base and J by 6 bases, with 14 bases between. The CDR3 spells CASSLRGAHSQPQHF. CDR3 DNA: TGTGCCAGCAGCTTGAGGGGGGCGCATAGTCAGCCCCAGCATTTT.

The chain is built from TRBV9 and TRBJ2-7; the D is unclear. Trimming shortened V by 4 bases and J by 0 bases, and 11 bases separated the two germline ends. The CDR3 has 14 amino acids. Germline V gives CDR1 SGDLS, CDR2 YYNGEE. The CDR3 here is CASSPSTNSYEQYF. The CDR3, as DNA: TGTGCCAGCAGCCCTAGTACGAACTCCTACGAGCAGTACTTC. Filled out from reference TRBV9 and TRBJ2-7, the complete variable domain reads DSGVTQTPKHLITATGQRVTLRCSPRSGDLSVYWYQQSLDQGLQFLIQYYNGEERAKGNILERFSAQQFPDLHSELNLSSLELGDSALYFCASSPSTNSYEQYFGPGTRLTVT.

Only a few counts were recorded for this clone. The DNA for the CDR3 is TGCGCCAGCAGCCGCCGGGGGGACACTGAAGCTTTCTTT. Translated, it gives CASSRRGDTEAFF. This rearrangement joins TRBV4-3 to TRBJ1-1, with TRBD1 as a possible D gene (5 bases). Germline CDR1 and CDR2: LGHNA and YSLEER. The V end lost 4 bases, the J end lost 3 bases, and 9 bases lay between the germline ends. The CDR3 covers 13 residues.

The chain is built from TRBV19 and TRBJ2-3; either TRBD1 or TRBD2 may supply D (5 bases each). Deletions cut 8 bases from V and 9 bases from J, with 21 bases between. This CDR3 has 14 residues. Per germline, CDR1 LNHDA and CDR2 SQIVND (reference sequence). The CDR3 DNA reads as TGTGCCAGTGGTTTCATTGGGGGTGCCCGAACGCAGTATTTT. Amino acid sequence: CASGFIGGARTQYF.

CDR3 loop: CASSVGYEQYF. In DNA form, the CDR3 reads TGTGCCAGCAGCGTTGGCTACGAGCAGTACTTC. The rearrangement joins TRBV7-9 to TRBJ2-7; D not certain. The CDR3 loop spans 11 amino acids. V was clipped by 5 bases and J by 3 bases, with 5 bases between them. Germline values: CDR1 SEHNR, CDR2 FQNEAQ (reference sequence). The full variable domain, in which reference TRBV7-9 and TRBJ2-7 provide the parts outside the CDR3, is DTGVSQNPRHKITKRGQNVTFRCDPISEHNRLYWYRQTLGQGPEFLTYFQNEAQLEKSRLLSDRFSAERPKGSFSTLEIQRTEQGDSAMYLCASSVGYEQYFGPGTRLTVT.

In this sample, this clone turned up once. This chain connects TRBV7-2 to TRBJ2-2, with D unclear. Looked up from germline, CDR1 is SGHTA and CDR2 is FQGNSA. CDR3 length equals 12 residues. With 4 bases removed from V and 6 bases from J, the gap between germline ends came to 6 bases. DNA for the CDR3: TGTGCCAGCAGCTCCCCCCCCGGGGAGCTGTTTTTT. Translation: CASSSPPGELFF.

This clone showed up just once. V and J are TRBV10-3 and TRBJ2-5; D not certain. CDR1 and CDR2 (germline): ENHRY, SYGVKD. The CDR3 runs to 11 residues. V dropped 4 bases and J dropped 11 bases, with 11 bases sitting between them. The CDR3 loop is CAISALREQYF. The CDR3 coding sequence is TGTGCCATCAGTGCCCTCCGAGAGCAGTACTTC.

V gene TRBV2 combines with J gene TRBJ2-7; 7 bases align to TRBD1. The CDR3 spans 13 residues. Germline V gene lookup returns CDR1 SNHLY and CDR2 FYNNEI. V shed 4 bases, J shed 3 bases, and the junction held 3 bases outside the gene matches. CDR3 residues: CASSADRSYEQYF. The CDR3 DNA reads TGTGCCAGCAGTGCGGACAGGAGCTACGAGCAGTACTTC.

The J gene is TRBJ2-1, the V gene TRBV29-1; the D gene is possibly TRBD1 (5 bases). Germline CDR1 reads SQVTM; CDR2 reads ANQGSEA. V was clipped by 6 bases and J by 0 bases, with 15 bases between them. The CDR3 extends over 15 amino acids. CDR3 DNA: TGCAGCGTCGGCCGATTGGACACCTCCTACAATGAGCAGTTCTTC. Its protein product is CSVGRLDTSYNEQFF.

V is TRBV28 and J is TRBJ2-5; TRBD1 is a possible D gene (5 bases). CDR1 is MDHEN, CDR2 SYDVKM, per germline. V shed 3 bases and J shed 0 bases, with 20 bases lying between them. The CDR3 covers 18 residues. The CDR3 region is CASSFPLHPRVYQETQYF. The CDR3 DNA is TGTGCCAGCAGTTTTCCCCTACACCCCAGGGTATACCAAGAGACCCAGTACTTC.

The chain joins TRBV5-1 to TRBJ2-7; possible D gene TRBD1, 5 bases. The ends were cut back, 0 bases at V and 5 bases at J, with 9 bases in the middle. Germline CDR1 reads SGHRS; CDR2 reads YFSETQ. This CDR3 region has 13 residues. CDR3 sequence: CASSLEGAHEQYF. The CDR3 DNA follows: TGCGCCAGCAGCTTGGAAGGGGCCCACGAGCAGTACTTC.

This clone was detected a few times. This chain uses TRBV19 with TRBJ2-7, with TRBD1 identical over 8 bases. With V trimmed by 6 bases and J by 5 bases, 9 bases remained unmatched. Germline V lookup: CDR1 LNHDA, CDR2 SQIVND (reference sequence). The CDR3 runs 14 residues. The CDR3 is CASSRGQGADEQYF. The DNA for the CDR3 is TGTGCCAGTAGCAGAGGACAGGGTGCGGACGAGCAGTACTTC.

This clone was found a few times. The chain links TRBV7-9 to TRBJ1-6; 8 nucleotides match TRBD1. Germline V gives CDR1 SEHNR, CDR2 FQNEAQ (reference sequence). The CDR3 length is 13 residues. J was trimmed by 8 bases and V by 7 bases; bases with no gene match: 4. CDR3: CASIKQGDSPLHF. The CDR3 nucleotides read TGTGCCAGCATCAAACAGGGGGATTCACCCCTCCACTTT. The full variable domain, its missing parts supplied by reference TRBV7-9 and TRBJ1-6, is DTGVSQNPRHKITKRGQNVTFRCDPISEHNRLYWYRQTLGQGPEFLTYFQNEAQLEKSRLLSDRFSAERPKGSFSTLEIQRTEQGDSAMYLCASIKQGDSPLHFGNGTRLTVT.

The chain combines TRBV5-4 with TRBJ1-5, with D uncertain. There are 13 residues in the CDR3. Germline V gives CDR1 SGHNT, CDR2 YYREEE (reference sequence). V dropped 0 bases and J dropped 7 bases, with 8 bases sitting between them. The CDR3 loop is CASSLGHQQPQHF. CDR3 nucleotide sequence: TGTGCCAGCAGCTTGGGTCACCAGCAGCCCCAGCATTTT.

Only a few counts were recorded for this clone. The genes are TRBV15 and TRBJ1-3; no clear D. The CDR3 has 16 amino acids. Trimming took off 5 bases at V and 3 bases at J, with 17 bases between the two ends. Germline assignment: CDR1 LNHNV and CDR2 YYDKDF (reference sequence). The CDR3 spells CATSLLRTGSGNTIYF. The CDR3, as DNA: TGTGCCACCAGCCTACTCCGTACCGGGAGTGGAAACACCATATATTTT.

The V gene is TRBV5-6, the J gene TRBJ2-5; 8 positions match TRBD1. CDR3 length: 14 amino acids. Germline loops: CDR1 SGHDT, CDR2 YYEEEE. V was pared by 0 bases and J by 11 bases, with 9 bases of the junction left unmatched. The DNA for the CDR3 is TGTGCCAGCAGCTTGGAGCAGGGGGCAGGAGAGCAGTACTTC. Amino acid sequence: CASSLEQGAGEQYF.

Worth noting for this clone: Mismatch with germline at one junction end may stem from a read error. J is TRBJ2-4 and V is TRBV4-1; D uncertain. Germline V gene sequence: CDR1 MGHRA, CDR2 YSYEKL. This CDR3 spans 14 amino acids. The CDR3 protein is CASSQDGVGGARDF. For the CDR3, the DNA is TGCGCCAGCAGCCAAGATGGGGTGGGCGGAGCTAGGGACTTC.

V usage is TRBV5-4 and J usage is TRBJ2-2; possibly TRBD1 or TRBD2 for D (6 bases each). Germline loops: CDR1 SGHNT, CDR2 YYREEE (reference sequence). CDR3 length: 14 residues. Trimming pared 4 bases from V and 2 bases from J, leaving 9 bases between. The DNA for the CDR3 is TGTGCCAGCAGCGGGGGGACAAACACCGGGGAGCTGTTTTTT. Translating it yields CASSGGTNTGELFF.

The chain is built from TRBV10-3 and TRBJ1-2, with 8 nucleotides matching TRBD1. The CDR3 consists of 18 residues. Germline lookup yields CDR1 ENHRY and CDR2 SYGVKD. J gave up 6 bases and V 6 bases, and 21 bases lay outside the gene matches. Here the CDR3 reads CAIRGDRQGARGLDGYTF. Here the CDR3 DNA reads TGTGCCATCAGGGGAGACAGGCAGGGGGCGCGGGGGTTGGATGGCTACACCTTC.

This chain joins TRBV18 and TRBJ2-7; TRBD2 aligns across 9 bases. V shed 4 bases and J 5 bases; nucleotides not matched to a gene: 9. Germline CDR1 reads KGHSH; CDR2 reads LQKENI. The CDR3 covers 15 residues. CDR3 nucleotides: TGTGCCAGCTCACGGGGACTAGCAGAACTAAACGAGCAGTACTTC. This encodes CASSRGLAELNEQYF. Based on the CDR3 plus reference TRBV18 and TRBJ2-7, the full variable domain is NAGVMQNPRHLVRRRGQEARLRCSPMKGHSHVYWYRQLPEEGLKFMVYLQKENIIDESGMPKERFSAEFPKEGPSILRIQQVVRGDSAAYFCASSRGLAELNEQYFGPGTRLTVT.

The chain is built from TRBV14 and TRBJ1-1; 9 nucleotides line up with TRBD1. There are 16 residues in the CDR3. CDR1 is SGHDN, CDR2 FVKESK, per germline. V lost 3 bases to trimming and J lost 4 bases; unmatched junction nucleotides: 9. This CDR3 reads CASSHEPGQGSTEAFF. The CDR3 nucleotides read TGTGCCAGCAGCCACGAGCCGGGACAGGGATCCACTGAAGCTTTCTTT.